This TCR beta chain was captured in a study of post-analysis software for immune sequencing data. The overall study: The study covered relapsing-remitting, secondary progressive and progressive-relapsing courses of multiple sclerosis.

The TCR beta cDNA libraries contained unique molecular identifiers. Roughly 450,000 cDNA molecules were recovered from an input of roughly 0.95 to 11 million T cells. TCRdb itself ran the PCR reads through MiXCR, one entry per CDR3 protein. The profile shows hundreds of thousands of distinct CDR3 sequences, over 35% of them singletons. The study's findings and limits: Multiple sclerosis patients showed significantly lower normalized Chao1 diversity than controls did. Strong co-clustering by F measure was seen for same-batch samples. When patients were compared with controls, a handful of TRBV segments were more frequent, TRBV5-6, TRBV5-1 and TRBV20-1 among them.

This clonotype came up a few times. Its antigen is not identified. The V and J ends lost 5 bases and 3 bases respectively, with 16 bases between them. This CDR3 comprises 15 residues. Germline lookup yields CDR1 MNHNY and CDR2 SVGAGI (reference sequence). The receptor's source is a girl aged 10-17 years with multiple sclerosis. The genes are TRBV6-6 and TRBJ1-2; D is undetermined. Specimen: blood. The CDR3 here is CASSLHSESYYGYTF. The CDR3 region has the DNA TGTGCCAGCAGTCTACACTCAGAGTCATACTATGGCTACACCTTC.